The rows below give T cell receptor beta chains drawn from one sample of a study of regulatory T cells in long-lasting Graves disease. TCRdb re-called the multiplex PCR reads through MiXCR, storing one row per CDR3 protein. This table holds around 250,000 distinct CDR3 sequences, 15% to 20% found once. These data also featured in a second study, about T cells in Graves' hyperthyroidism and ophthalmopathy.

This material consisted of peripheral blood mononuclear cells (PBMCs), taken at new diagnosis, from a patient treated with antithyroid drugs. The receptor set was obtained from a woman aged 25 to 39 with Graves disease. CDR3s include the opening cysteine and the closing phenylalanine or tryptophan. Each record gives: D gene, clone size, V gene, J gene, CDR3 DNA, CDR3 protein. The D gene is left open where the match is weak. Clone size is shown for a subset of rows, as once, few, many or a class of expanded clone.

NA	many	TRBV4-1	TRBJ1-2	TGCGCCAGCAGCCCACAACAGGGCAACTATGGCTACACCTTC	CASSPQQGNYGYTF
TRBD1	few	TRBV5-1	TRBJ2-1	TGCGCCAGCAGCTTGGAGGACAGGGTTCGCAATGAGCAGTTCTTC	CASSLEDRVRNEQFF
NA	many	TRBV6-2/TRBV6-3	TRBJ1-5	TGTGCCAGCAGTTATTCGGGGTTAAATCAGCCCCAGCATTTT	CASSYSGLNQPQHF
NA	NA	TRBV6-1	TRBJ2-2	TGTGCCAGCAGAAGAACAGGGAGCACCGGGGAGCTGTTTTTT	CASRRTGSTGELFF
NA	NA	TRBV2	TRBJ2-3	TGTGCCAGCAGCTGGACGAGCCGCACAGATACGCAGTATTTT	CASSWTSRTDTQYF
TRBD1	many	TRBV12-3/TRBV12-4	TRBJ1-6	TGTGCCAGCAGCCAGGGACAGTTGTATAATTCACCCCTCCACTTT	CASSQGQLYNSPLHF
TRBD1	NA	TRBV5-8	TRBJ1-4	TGTGCCAGCAGCCGTACCAGGGGGATTAATGAAAAACTGTTTTTT	CASSRTRGINEKLFF
NA	many	TRBV10-3	TRBJ2-5	TGTGCCATCGGCCGGGACGAACAAGAGACCCAGTACTTC	CAIGRDEQETQYF
NA	NA	TRBV10-1	TRBJ1-2	TGCGCCAGCAGTGGCCAAAGGGACGGTGATTATGGCTACACCTTC	CASSGQRDGDYGYTF
NA	many	TRBV4-1	TRBJ1-2	TGCGCCAGCAGCCAAGATCCGGTTAGTTACTATGGCTACACCTTC	CASSQDPVSYYGYTF
NA	NA	TRBV4-1	TRBJ1-2	TGCGCCAGCAGCCAAGACGGCCGGTCCTATGGCTACACCTTC	CASSQDGRSYGYTF
TRBD2	many	TRBV6-2/TRBV6-3	TRBJ2-1	TGTGCCAGCAGTGAGACTAGCGGGGCCCCCTTC	CASSETSGAPF
TRBD2	NA	TRBV4-2	TRBJ2-2	TGTGCCAGCAGCCAAGAGGGACTAGCGGGGGGTTCTGACACCGGGGAGCTGTTTTTT	CASSQEGLAGGSDTGELFF
NA	NA	TRBV7-7	TRBJ2-2	TGTGCTAGCAGCCATGACAGAGGAGGGGAGCTGTTTTTT	CASSHDRGGELFF
NA	few	TRBV2	TRBJ2-1	TGTGCCACGAGCTACGCCTACAATGAGCAGTTCTTC	CATSYAYNEQFF
NA	many	TRBV28	TRBJ1-5	TGTGCCAGCAGGCTTCAGCCCCAGCATTTT	CASRLQPQHF
TRBD2	many	TRBV12-3/TRBV12-4	TRBJ2-3	TGTGCCAGCAGGGTACTAGCGGGGGGGGCAGATACGCAGTATTTT	CASRVLAGGADTQYF
NA	NA	TRBV19	TRBJ1-2	NA	CAVGGDQGYGCTF
NA	many	TRBV28	TRBJ1-5	TGTGCCAGCAGTTTATCCGGGACACGTCATTTT	CASSLSGTRHF
TRBD1	many	TRBV20-1	TRBJ2-7	TGCAGTGCTAGTACAGGACAGGGGATCATGAGCAAGATCGAGCAGTACTTC	CSASTGQGIMSKIEQYF
NA	many	TRBV25-1	TRBJ1-6	TGTGCCAGCAGTGAATTCGCAGCCGACTATAATTCACCCCTCCACTTT	CASSEFAADYNSPLHF
NA	many	TRBV11-2	TRBJ2-3	TGTGCCAGCAGCTTCCCCGCCACAGATACGCAGTATTTT	CASSFPATDTQYF
NA	few	TRBV5-4	TRBJ2-7	TGTGCCAGCAGCTCCCAGGCCAAGGGCTTCGACGAGCAGTACTTC	CASSSQAKGFDEQYF
NA	few	TRBV5-6	TRBJ2-7	TGTGCCAGCAGCTACCCCACAGGGAACTACGAGCAGTACTTC	CASSYPTGNYEQYF
TRBD1	NA	TRBV10-3	TRBJ2-7	TGTGCCATCAGTAAGTCGACAGGGCTTAGCGAGCAGTACTTC	CAISKSTGLSEQYF
NA	many	TRBV7-4	TRBJ1-3	TGTGCCAGCAGCGCAAGGGCAGGAAGACCCAGCTCTGGAAACACCATATATTTT	CASSARAGRPSSGNTIYF
NA	NA	TRBV19	TRBJ1-2	TGTGCCAGTAGTATCGGCTTTTCGGGGGGATATGGCTACACCTTC	CASSIGFSGGYGYTF
TRBD1	many	TRBV6-5	TRBJ1-4	TGTGCCAGCAGTTCAACAGGGGGCTGGGGGGAAAAACTGTTTTTT	CASSSTGGWGEKLFF
TRBD1	many	TRBV7-2	TRBJ2-5	TGTGCCAGCAGTTATACCGGGACAGGGGGCCAAGAGACCCAGTACTTC	CASSYTGTGGQETQYF
TRBD1	many	TRBV6-1	TRBJ1-1	TGTGCCAGCAGACAAACGGGACAGAAAAACACTGAAGCTTTCTTT	CASRQTGQKNTEAFF
TRBD1	many	TRBV20-1	TRBJ1-2	TGCAGTGCTCTCCCCGACAGGGGGGCTGGCTACACCTTC	CSALPDRGAGYTF
NA	many	TRBV7-9	TRBJ2-1	TGTGCCAGCACCTACCAGGGGAAGGGGTACAATGAGCAGTTCTTC	CASTYQGKGYNEQFF
TRBD2	many	TRBV20-1	TRBJ2-5	TGCAGTGCTGAACACCAGTCTAGCGGAGAACAAGAGACCCAGTACTTC	CSAEHQSSGEQETQYF
TRBD2	once	TRBV20-1	TRBJ2-5	TGCAGTGCTAGGGCGGCTAGCGGGCGGAACCAAGAGACCCAGTACTTC	CSARAASGRNQETQYF
TRBD2	few	TRBV4-2	TRBJ2-4	TGTGCCAGCAGCCCGACTACCGGGACTATGGGCCTTCTAGCCAAAAACATTCAGTACTTC	CASSPTTGTMGLLAKNIQYF
TRBD1	few	TRBV6-1	TRBJ2-1	TGTGCCAGCAGTGAGGATAAGGGGGCCTCCTACAATGAGCAGTTCTTC	CASSEDKGASYNEQFF
NA	many	TRBV7-8	TRBJ1-1	TGTGCCAGCAGCTTAGATTGGAGGAACACTGAAGCTTTCTTT	CASSLDWRNTEAFF
TRBD1	many	TRBV24-1	TRBJ1-2	TGTGCCACCAGTGATTCCCGGACAGGGGAAGGAGGCTACACCTTC	CATSDSRTGEGGYTF
TRBD1	NA	TRBV3-1	TRBJ1-1	TGTGCCAGCAGCCAAAGAAGGGGGCTAAGAGCTGAAGCTTTCTTT	CASSQRRGLRAEAFF
NA	many	TRBV5-6	TRBJ1-2	TGTGCCAGCAGCTGGGATCATGGCTACACCTTC	CASSWDHGYTF
NA	few	TRBV18	TRBJ2-7	TGTGCCAGCTCAAGTTCCCACGAGCAGTACTTC	CASSSSHEQYF
NA	few	TRBV15	TRBJ2-5	TGTGCCACCAGCAGGCCGCAAGAGACCCAGTACTTC	CATSRPQETQYF
TRBD2	many	TRBV7-8	TRBJ2-1	TGTGCCAGCAGCCCCCGCGGGGGTAGCGGGGGGCGGCTGGATGAGCAGTTCTTC	CASSPRGGSGGRLDEQFF
NA	NA	TRBV19	TRBJ1-4	TGTGCCGTAGCCCGGGACCAGGGAATGGAAAAACTGTTTTTT	CAVARDQGMEKLFF